This passage covers 31 T cell receptor beta chains from one sample sequenced in a study of cytomegalovirus exposure and HLA in healthy donors. The PCR had 60 Vbeta and 13 Jbeta primers. Only in-frame clones appear in the TCRdb table, and some are missing; sequencing was by immunoSEQ multiplex PCR. The sample has 170,000 or so clones, 70% to 85% seen once. Sequencing was performed on PBMCs. The receptors were sampled from a woman aged 25 to 39 in good health and CMV-seronegative.

The V and J genes are TRBV5-4 and TRBJ1-1, with a weak D call TRBD1 (5 bases). V was clipped by 3 bases and J by 0 bases, with 18 bases between them. The germline V gene encodes CDR1 SGHNT and CDR2 YYREEE (reference sequence). This CDR3 contains 17 residues. CDR3 coding DNA: TGTGCCAGCAGCTGGGCGGACTTGGGGGGAATGAACACTGAAGCTTTCTTT. This encodes CASSWADLGGMNTEAFF.

The chain has TRBV5-6 and TRBJ1-2; no definite D call. CDR1 and CDR2 from the germline V gene are SGHDT and YYEEEE. The V end was cut by 4 bases, the J end by 0 bases, with 10 bases between. The CDR3 has 14 residues. CDR3 sequence reads: CASSLGDPNYGYTF. CDR3 coding DNA: TGTGCCAGCAGCCTCGGGGATCCTAACTATGGCTACACCTTC. The complete variable domain, with remaining parts taken from reference TRBV5-6 and TRBJ1-2, reads DAGVTQSPTHLIKTRGQQVTLRCSPKSGHDTVSWYQQALGQGPQFIFQYYEEEERQRGNFPDRFSGHQFPNYSSELNVNALLLGDSALYLCASSLGDPNYGYTFGSGTRLTVV.

As DNA, the CDR3 is TGTGCCAGCAGCCTTTTCGGGGAGCTGTTTTTT. Translated: CASSLFGELFF. The chain recombines TRBV6-6 with TRBJ2-2; D call uncertain. CDR3 size: 11 residues. The V end was cut by 6 bases, the J end by 7 bases, with 6 bases between. From germline, CDR1 is MNHNY and CDR2 SVGAGI (reference sequence).

This sequence joins TRBV5-4 and TRBJ1-2; possible D gene TRBD1, 5 bases. The CDR3 length is 17 residues. Trimming took off 0 bases at V and 3 bases at J, with 18 bases between the two ends. Germline V gives CDR1 SGHNT, CDR2 YYREEE (reference sequence). The CDR3, as DNA: TGTGCCAGCAGCTTGGAAAATCTGGGACTGGGGGACTATGGCTACACCTTC. Protein: CASSLENLGLGDYGYTF.

V is TRBV30 and J is TRBJ1-4; 12 nucleotides agree with TRBD1. Germline V gene data show CDR1 as GTSNPN and CDR2 as SVGIG (reference sequence). V gave up 8 bases and J gave up 8 bases; unmatched junction bases: 6. The CDR3 has 13 residues. The DNA of the CDR3 is TGTGCCCGGACCGGGACAGGGGGCGAAAAACTGTTTTTT. It encodes CARTGTGGEKLFF.

In its sample, this clone was seen a few times. J is TRBJ1-5 and V is TRBV5-6; TRBD1 matches at 8 bases. The CDR3 consists of 16 residues. The trim removed 0 bases at V and 4 bases at J, leaving 6 bases unmatched. From germline, CDR1 is SGHDT and CDR2 YYEEEE. The CDR3 spells CASSLGQGARNQPQHF. CDR3 sequence (DNA): TGTGCCAGCAGCTTGGGTCAGGGGGCGCGGAATCAGCCCCAGCATTTT.

The rearrangement uses TRBV4-1 and TRBJ2-3, with 9 bases lining up with TRBD2. The CDR3 consists of 17 residues. Germline V gives CDR1 MGHRA, CDR2 YSYEKL. Trimming took 3 bases from V and 2 from J; bases not matched to a gene: 9. The CDR3 sequence is CASSHDTGTSYTDTQYF. The CDR3, as DNA: TGCGCCAGCAGCCACGATACCGGGACTAGCTACACAGATACGCAGTATTTT.

This clone was counted a few times. The V and J genes are TRBV19 and TRBJ1-1; 8 bases line up with TRBD1. From germline, CDR1 is LNHDA and CDR2 SQIVND (reference sequence). This CDR3 has 14 residues. Trimming removed 8 bases from V and 0 bases from J; junction bases left unmatched: 5. The CDR3 reads CASSQGQVNTEAFF. The DNA for the CDR3 is TGTGCCAGTTCTCAGGGACAGGTGAACACTGAAGCTTTCTTT.

This clone was counted between two and nine times. The chain combines TRBV5-4 with TRBJ1-2, with 9 bases that match TRBD1. CDR1 SGHNT and CDR2 YYREEE come from the germline V gene (reference sequence). This CDR3 has 14 residues. V was clipped by 4 bases and J by 6 bases; unmatched bases: 7. CDR3 in amino acids: CASSPLGQGHGYTF. Written as DNA, the CDR3 is TGTGCCAGCAGCCCCCTGGGACAGGGACATGGCTACACCTTC.

The chain couples TRBV7-2 to TRBJ2-2; 10 bases are a match to TRBD1. CDR1 and CDR2 (germline): SGHTA, FQGNSA. The CDR3 totals 13 residues. The junction had 3 bases not matched to a gene; V was cut back by 5 bases and J by 9 bases. CDR3 loop: CASSMTGGRELFF. The CDR3 region has the DNA TGTGCCAGCAGCATGACAGGGGGCCGGGAGCTGTTTTTT. Variable domain in full (rest from reference TRBV7-2 and TRBJ2-2): GAGVSQSPSNKVTEKGKDVELRCDPISGHTALYWYRQSLGQGLEFLIYFQGNSAPDKSGLPSDRFSAERTGGSVSTLTIQRTQQEDSAVYLCASSMTGGRELFFGEGSRLTVL.

The chain combines TRBV27 with TRBJ1-1, with D tentatively TRBD1 (6 bases). Trimming removed 0 bases from V and 3 bases from J, with 14 bases in between. Germline CDR1 reads MNHEY; CDR2 reads SMNVEV (reference sequence). The CDR3 has 16 residues. The CDR3 DNA follows: TGTGCCAGCAGTTTATCCCCACAGGGATGGGACACTGAAGCTTTCTTT. Translation gives CASSLSPQGWDTEAFF.

The V call is TRBV19, the J call TRBJ2-2, with D possibly being TRBD2 (6 bases). The germline V gene encodes CDR1 LNHDA and CDR2 SQIVND (reference sequence). This CDR3 has 14 amino acids. CDR3 residues: CATCGTLVTGELFF. In DNA, the CDR3 is TGTGCTACCTGCGGGACGCTTGTTACCGGGGAGCTGTTTTTT.

This clone was detected only once. This rearrangement joins TRBV30 to TRBJ2-1; the match to TRBD2 covers 8 bases. The germline V gene has CDR1 GTSNPN and CDR2 SVGIG (reference sequence). The J segment lost 4 bases and the V segment lost 3 bases, leaving 8 bases of the junction unmatched. The CDR3 runs 15 residues. The CDR3: CAWRPPGLVYNEQFF. CDR3 DNA: TGTGCCTGGAGGCCCCCGGGACTAGTGTACAATGAGCAGTTCTTC.

The J gene is TRBJ2-7, the V gene TRBV29-1; D might be TRBD1 (6 bases). This CDR3 contains 13 residues. Germline lookup yields CDR1 SQVTM and CDR2 ANQGSEA. Trimming stripped 0 bases from V and 3 bases from J, with 9 bases between. The CDR3 here is CSVEEGRGYEQYF. For the CDR3, the DNA is TGCAGCGTTGAAGAGGGCAGGGGCTACGAGCAGTACTTC.

This clone was detected a few times. The sample holds other DNA sequences that translate to the same CDR3. V gene TRBV7-7 combines with J gene TRBJ2-3, with 9 bases that match TRBD2. The germline gives CDR1 SSHAT, CDR2 FNYEAQ (reference sequence). The CDR3 sequence is 15 residues long. The junction had 9 bases not matched to a gene; V was cut back by 5 bases and J by 6 bases. The CDR3 DNA sequence: TGTGCCAGCAGCCAAGGGACTGCGGGAGGGGATACGCAGTATTTT. It specifies CASSQGTAGGDTQYF. Full variable domain (missing parts from reference TRBV7-7 and TRBJ2-3): GAGVSQSPRYKVTKRGQDVTLRCDPISSHATLYWYQQALGQGPEFLTYFNYEAQPDKSGLPSDRFSAERPEGSISTLTIQRTEQRDSAMYRCASSQGTAGGDTQYFGPGTRLTVL.

The chain combines TRBV25-1 with TRBJ2-5, with a tentative D call TRBD1 (6 bases). V lost 3 bases, J lost 1 base, and 12 bases lay in between. Germline lookup yields CDR1 MGHDK and CDR2 SYGVNS. This CDR3 comprises 15 residues. Here the CDR3 reads CASSDMGATQETQYF. The CDR3 nucleotides are TGTGCCAGCAGTGATATGGGGGCCACCCAAGAGACCCAGTACTTC.

The genes are TRBV4-2 and TRBJ1-2; 11 nucleotides match TRBD1. The CDR3 consists of 19 residues. J gave up 4 bases and V 0 bases, and 13 bases lay outside the gene matches. Per the germline V gene, CDR1 is LGHNA and CDR2 is YNFKEQ. Written as DNA, the CDR3 is TGTGCCAGCAGCCAAGATCGACGTAGGACAGGGGGCGCGGGCTATGGCTACACCTTC. Amino acid sequence: CASSQDRRRTGGAGYGYTF.

The table lists this clone with a count of one. CDR3 nucleotide sequence: TGCGCCAGCAGCTTGCGAAACAGATATGAGCAGTTCTTC. Translated, it gives CASSLRNRYEQFF. The chain recombines TRBV5-1 with TRBJ2-1; D unclear. The CDR3 is 13 residues long. Trimming took 1 base from V and 8 from J, leaving 10 bases between them. In germline, CDR1 is SGHRS, CDR2 YFSETQ.

The chain carries TRBV6-6 and TRBJ2-1; unclear D gene. The V gene lost 0 bases and the J gene lost 8 bases, with 5 bases spanning the gap. Germline V CDR1 and CDR2: MNHNY, SVGAGI (reference sequence). The length of the CDR3 is 12 residues. CDR3 DNA sequence: TGTGCCAGCAGTTACTCCTTCGATGAGCAGTTCTTC. Its protein is CASSYSFDEQFF.

V is TRBV1 and J is TRBJ2-7; the D call TRBD1 from the table was never checked on the DNA. TRBV1 is classified as a pseudogene. The CDR3 is made up of 16 amino acids. CDR3 sequence reads: CTSSQDRWDRGLEQYF. The CDR3, as DNA: TGCACCAGCAGCCAAGATCGATGGGACAGGGGGCTCGAGCAGTACTTC.

The chain joins TRBV7-9 to TRBJ2-5, with D tentatively TRBD1 (5 bases). Deletions cut 4 bases from V and 6 bases from J, with 18 bases between. The CDR3 spans 15 residues. Germline CDR1 is SEHNR and CDR2 is FQNEAQ (reference sequence). As DNA, the CDR3 is TGTGCCAGCAGCTCGACAGTATTGGGGCAGAAGACCCAGTACTTC. Translated, it gives CASSSTVLGQKTQYF.

This chain links TRBV28 with TRBJ2-5; D perhaps matches TRBD2 (6 bases). Germline V gene sequence: CDR1 MDHEN, CDR2 SYDVKM. The CDR3 extends over 14 amino acids. V shed 6 bases and J shed 5 bases, with 16 bases lying between them. The CDR3 nucleotides are TGTGCCAGCAGGCGGGACCCCCAACGGGAGACCCAGTACTTC. The encoded protein is CASRRDPQRETQYF.

The chain recombines TRBV13 with TRBJ1-6, with 8 positions matching TRBD1. The CDR3 has 14 residues. Per the germline V gene, CDR1 is PRHDT and CDR2 is FYEKMQ (reference sequence). V was pared by 8 bases and J by 9 bases, with 9 bases of the junction left unmatched. This CDR3 reads CASRYGQGGSPLHF. The CDR3 DNA sequence: TGTGCCAGCCGCTATGGACAGGGCGGTTCACCCCTCCACTTT.

This clone showed up just a few times. The genes are TRBV4-3 and TRBJ1-4; D remains unclear. The ends were cut back, 1 base at V and 3 bases at J, with 9 bases in the middle. Looked up from germline, CDR1 is LGHNA and CDR2 is YSLEER. The CDR3 runs 15 residues. As DNA, the CDR3 is TGCGCCAGCAGCCAAGGGGCTCGATCTAATGAAAAACTGTTTTTT. The encoded protein is CASSQGARSNEKLFF.

V usage is TRBV2 and J usage is TRBJ2-2; 11 nucleotides line up with TRBD1. This CDR3 contains 15 residues. V dropped 5 bases and J dropped 6; count of bases not matched to a gene: 5. Per the germline V gene, CDR1 is SNHLY and CDR2 is FYNNEI. The CDR3 DNA is TGTGCCAGCAGTCGGACAGGGGGCTGGTCCGGGGAGCTGTTTTTT. It specifies CASSRTGGWSGELFF.

This chain links TRBV7-9 with TRBJ2-7; 12 bases align to TRBD2. The CDR3 loop spans 15 amino acids. J lost 4 bases, V lost 5 bases, and 6 bases had no gene match. In germline, CDR1 is SEHNR, CDR2 FQNEAQ (reference sequence). This CDR3 is CASSKLAGGLYEQYF. The CDR3 DNA follows: TGTGCCAGCAGCAAACTAGCGGGGGGACTGTACGAGCAGTACTTC.

The rearrangement uses TRBV18 and TRBJ2-7, with 7 bases aligning to TRBD1. The germline V gene encodes CDR1 KGHSH and CDR2 LQKENI. The CDR3 extends over 16 amino acids. After removal of 2 bases from V and 4 bases from J, the junction contained 11 bases not matched to a gene. CDR3 coding DNA: TGTGCCAGCTCACCATTGAGCAGGGGGAGCTTTTACGAGCAGTACTTC. It encodes CASSPLSRGSFYEQYF.

This sequence joins TRBV30 and TRBJ2-5; 9 nucleotides match TRBD2. This CDR3 is 15 amino acids long. Trimming at V came to 5 bases and at J to 5 bases, leaving 12 bases not matched to a gene. CDR1 and CDR2 (germline): GTSNPN, SVGIG (reference sequence). CDR3 loop: CAWGRGGDWGETQYF. The CDR3, as DNA: TGTGCCTGGGGGCGGGGGGGCGATTGGGGGGAGACCCAGTACTTC.

The CDR3 protein is CASSPASTNEKLFF. The CDR3 nucleotides read TGTGCCAGCTCACCAGCGTCGACTAATGAAAAACTGTTTTTT. The rearrangement links TRBV18 to TRBJ1-4, with no clear D. Trimming shortened V by 2 bases and J by 2 bases, and 6 bases separated the two germline ends. Germline lookup yields CDR1 KGHSH and CDR2 LQKENI. The CDR3 loop spans 14 amino acids.

This clone was seen just once. The CDR3 DNA follows: TGCGCCAGCAGTCTAGACAGGGGGAACGCGACTCGACAAGAGACCCAGTACTTC. It encodes CASSLDRGNATRQETQYF. The J gene is TRBJ2-5, the V gene TRBV23-1, with TRBD1 identical over 9 bases. TRBV23-1 is treated as an ORF (open reading frame) with a function not yet certain. The CDR3 is made up of 18 amino acids. Trimming removed 4 bases from V and 2 bases from J; junction bases left unmatched: 14.

The chain is built from TRBV30 and TRBJ1-4, with 7 nucleotides matching TRBD1. V lost 1 base to trimming and J lost 6 bases; unmatched junction nucleotides: 2. The CDR3 length is 13 residues. CDR1 GTSNPN and CDR2 SVGIG come from the germline V gene (reference sequence). For the CDR3, the DNA is TGTGCCTGGAGTGGGGGGACAGATGAAAAACTGTTTTTT. Residues: CAWSGGTDEKLFF.